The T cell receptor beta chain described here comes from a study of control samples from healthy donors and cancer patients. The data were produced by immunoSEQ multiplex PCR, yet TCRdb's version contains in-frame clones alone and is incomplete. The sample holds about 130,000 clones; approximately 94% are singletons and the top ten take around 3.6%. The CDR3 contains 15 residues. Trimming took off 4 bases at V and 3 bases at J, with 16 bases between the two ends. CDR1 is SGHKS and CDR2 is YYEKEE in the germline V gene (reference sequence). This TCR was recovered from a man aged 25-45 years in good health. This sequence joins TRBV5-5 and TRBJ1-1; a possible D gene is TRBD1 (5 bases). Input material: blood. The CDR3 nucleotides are TGTGCCAGCAGCGTGCGAAGCGGAGGGGACACTGAAGCTTTCTTT. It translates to CASSVRSGGDTEAFF. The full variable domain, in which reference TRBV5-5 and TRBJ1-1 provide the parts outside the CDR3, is DAGVTQSPTHLIKTRGQQVTLRCSPISGHKSVSWYQQVLGQGPQFIFQYYEKEERGRGNFPDRFSARQFPNYSSELNVNALLLGDSALYLCASSVRSGGDTEAFFGQGTRLTVV.